The 12 T cell receptor beta chains below come from one sample, sequenced in a study of T cell repertoires in cytomegalovirus infection. The antigens for these receptors are not known. One entry per CDR3 protein, called by TCRdb with MiXCR from the reads. The profile shows fewer than 950,000 distinct CDR3 sequences, around a third of them singletons. The specimen was cultured CD8+ T cells from PBMCs, collected from culture after CMV antigen stimulation. The receptors here all came from a human donor in good health (CMV status not recorded). Some clones in this sample may be carry-over from other donors' samples.

The V and J genes are TRBV19 and TRBJ1-2; a possible D gene is TRBD1 (5 bases). The V gene lost 1 base and the J gene lost 2 bases, with 14 bases spanning the gap. Germline assignment: CDR1 LNHDA and CDR2 SQIVND (reference sequence). The CDR3 covers 16 residues. As DNA, the CDR3 is TGTGCCAGTAGTATAGGTCCAGGGAGGAACAACTATGGCTACACCTTC. Translation gives CASSIGPGRNNYGYTF.

The V call is TRBV2, the J call TRBJ1-1, with D unresolved. The germline V gene has CDR1 SNHLY and CDR2 FYNNEI. This CDR3 contains 13 residues. The V gene lost 4 bases and the J gene lost 1 base, with 7 bases spanning the gap. The CDR3 reads CASSGHRNTEAFF. CDR3 sequence (DNA): TGTGCCAGCAGTGGGCACAGGAACACTGAAGCTTTCTTT.

This clonotype was observed a few times. The chain carries TRBV7-2 and TRBJ1-4, with D unresolved. This CDR3 contains 14 residues. Trimming shortened V by 5 bases and J by 5 bases, and 12 bases separated the two germline ends. Germline V gene lookup returns CDR1 SGHTA and CDR2 FQGNSA. CDR3 sequence: CASSATSLNEKLFF. In nucleotides, the CDR3 is TGTGCCAGCAGCGCCACAAGTTTAAATGAAAAACTGTTTTTT.

The chain uses TRBV6-2 or TRBV6-3 and TRBJ2-5; tentative D call: TRBD2 (6 bases). The ends were cut back, 1 base at V and 1 base at J, with 10 bases in the middle. This CDR3 comprises 15 residues. Germline V gives CDR1 MNHEY, CDR2 SVGEGT. The CDR3 loop reads CASSYYGTSQETQYF. The CDR3 bases are TGTGCCAGCAGTTACTATGGGACTTCCCAAGAGACCCAGTACTTC.

The CDR3 sequence is CASSPGLAGVIEQYF. In DNA form, the CDR3 reads TGTGCCAGCAGCCCGGGACTAGCGGGGGTAATAGAGCAGTACTTC. The chain carries TRBV7-6 and TRBJ2-7; TRBD2 agrees at 14 bases. The trim removed 5 bases at V and 7 bases at J, leaving 7 bases unmatched. The length of the CDR3 is 15 residues. The germline V gene has CDR1 SGHVS and CDR2 FNYEAQ.

This clonotype was recorded a few times. The chain has TRBV13 and TRBJ1-2; the match to TRBD1 covers 11 bases. This CDR3 is built from 18 residues. Losses at the gene ends were 5 bases for V and 4 bases for J; bases not matched to a gene: 15. Germline V gene lookup returns CDR1 PRHDT and CDR2 FYEKMQ (reference sequence). The CDR3 DNA reads as TGTGCCAGCAGCGCCCGCCGGGACAGGGGGGTTAGTGGCTATGGCTACACCTTC. As protein: CASSARRDRGVSGYGYTF.

This clonotype was observed many times. The V and J genes are TRBV7-2 and TRBJ2-7; no definite D call. This CDR3 comprises 14 residues. The ends were cut back, 3 bases at V and 4 bases at J, with 13 bases in the middle. Germline CDR1 and CDR2: SGHTA and FQGNSA. The CDR3 protein is CASSFIGDDYEQYV. DNA of the CDR3: TGTGCCAGCAGCTTCATCGGCGACGATTACGAGCAGTACGTC.

The V call is TRBV2, the J call TRBJ2-7, with D possibly TRBD2 on 5 matching bases. Germline assignment: CDR1 SNHLY and CDR2 FYNNEI. The CDR3 has 10 amino acids. The V end lost 10 bases, the J end lost 7 bases, and 11 bases lay between the germline ends. The CDR3 protein is CATYGGEQYF. In DNA, the CDR3 is TGTGCCACCTACGGAGGAGAGCAGTACTTC.

This clonotype came up many times. The J gene is TRBJ2-1, the V gene TRBV6-5; tentatively, D is TRBD1 (5 bases). Per the germline V gene, CDR1 is MNHEY and CDR2 is SVGAGI. This CDR3 is built from 14 residues. The germline V and J ends were trimmed by 2 bases and 8 bases, with 13 bases remaining between them. In DNA, the CDR3 is TGTGCCAGCAGTTACAACAGGTTATTAGATGAGCAGTTCTTC. It is translated as CASSYNRLLDEQFF.

The V call is TRBV5-5, the J call TRBJ1-5, with TRBD1 identical over 8 bases. CDR1 SGHKS and CDR2 YYEKEE come from the germline V gene (reference sequence). The CDR3 length is 15 residues. With 1 base clipped from V and 6 bases from J, the junction kept 6 bases outside the gene matches. This CDR3 is CASSLWGQETQPQHF. The CDR3 DNA reads as TGTGCCAGCAGCTTGTGGGGACAGGAAACTCAGCCCCAGCATTTT.

The V call is TRBV6-6, the J call TRBJ2-7; 7 nucleotides match TRBD1. CDR1 is MNHNY and CDR2 is SVGAGI in the germline V gene (reference sequence). This CDR3 region has 15 residues. V was clipped by 6 bases and J by 6 bases; unmatched bases: 14. The CDR3 spells CASSPGTEHAIEQYF. The CDR3, as DNA: TGTGCCAGCAGCCCCGGGACAGAGCACGCCATCGAGCAGTACTTC.

The chain has TRBV2 and TRBJ2-1, with D perhaps TRBD1 (6 bases). Germline lookup yields CDR1 SNHLY and CDR2 FYNNEI. There are 13 residues in the CDR3. V lost 7 bases to trimming and J lost 9 bases, with 16 bases between them. CDR3 sequence (DNA): TGTGCCAGCACGGACAGAGATTTGGGTGAGCAGTTCTTC. Amino acids: CASTDRDLGEQFF.